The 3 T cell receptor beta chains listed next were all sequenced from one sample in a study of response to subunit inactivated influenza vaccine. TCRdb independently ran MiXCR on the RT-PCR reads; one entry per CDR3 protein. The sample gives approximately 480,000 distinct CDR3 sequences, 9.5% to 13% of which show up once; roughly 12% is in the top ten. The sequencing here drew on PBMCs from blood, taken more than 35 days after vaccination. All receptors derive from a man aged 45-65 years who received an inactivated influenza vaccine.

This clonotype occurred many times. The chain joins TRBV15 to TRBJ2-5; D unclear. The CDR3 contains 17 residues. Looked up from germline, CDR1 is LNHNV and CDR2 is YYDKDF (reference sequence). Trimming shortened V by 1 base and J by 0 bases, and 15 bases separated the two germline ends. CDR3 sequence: CATSRGVTATYQETQYF. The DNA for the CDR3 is TGTGCCACCAGCAGAGGTGTAACGGCCACCTACCAAGAGACCCAGTACTTC.

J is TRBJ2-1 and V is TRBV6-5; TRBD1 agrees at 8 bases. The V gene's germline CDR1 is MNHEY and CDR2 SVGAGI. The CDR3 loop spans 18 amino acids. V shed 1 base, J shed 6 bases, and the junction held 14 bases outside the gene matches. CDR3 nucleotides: TGTGCCAGCAGTTACTTGCCCCCAGGGGGCCCAACCAGCAATGAGCAGTTCTTC. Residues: CASSYLPPGGPTSNEQFF.

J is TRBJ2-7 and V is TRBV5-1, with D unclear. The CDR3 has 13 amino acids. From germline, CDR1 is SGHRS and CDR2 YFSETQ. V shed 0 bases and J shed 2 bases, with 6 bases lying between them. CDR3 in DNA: TGCGCCAGCAGCTTGGGCGCACCCTACGAGCAGTACTTC. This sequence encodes CASSLGAPYEQYF.